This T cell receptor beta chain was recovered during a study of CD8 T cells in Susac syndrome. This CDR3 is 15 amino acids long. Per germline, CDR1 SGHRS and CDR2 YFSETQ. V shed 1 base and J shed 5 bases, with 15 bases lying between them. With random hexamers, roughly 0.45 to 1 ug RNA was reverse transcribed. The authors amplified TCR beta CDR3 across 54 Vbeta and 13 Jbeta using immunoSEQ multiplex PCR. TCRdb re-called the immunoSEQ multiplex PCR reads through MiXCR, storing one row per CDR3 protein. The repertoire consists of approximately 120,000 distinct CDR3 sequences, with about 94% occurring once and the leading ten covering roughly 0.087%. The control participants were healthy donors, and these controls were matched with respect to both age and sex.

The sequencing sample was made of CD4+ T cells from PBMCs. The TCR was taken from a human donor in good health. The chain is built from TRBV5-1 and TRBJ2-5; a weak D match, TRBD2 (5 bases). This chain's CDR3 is CASSLSSGLAETQYF. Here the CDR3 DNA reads TGCGCCAGCAGCTTGAGCAGCGGCCTGGCGGAGACCCAGTACTTC.